A selection of T cell receptor beta chains follows, all from one sample in a study of blood T cell repertoires in COVID-19. The data were produced by immunoSEQ multiplex PCR, yet TCRdb's version contains in-frame clones alone and is incomplete. The sample shows approximately 27,000 clones, 88% of them seen only once. Input material: peripheral blood. These receptors all come from a man between 70 and 80 years old with acute or convalescent COVID-19. The CDR3 runs from the conserved cysteine through the conserved F or W. A D gene is named only where the DNA matches it firmly. Some rows mark clone size as missing; the rest say once, few, many or name a class of expanded clone.

d_call,cdr3_length,clone_size,v_call,j_call,cdr3_aa,cdr3_nt
-,13,once,TRBV20-1,TRBJ2-2,CSASRVITGELFF,TGCAGTGCTAGTAGAGTAATCACCGGGGAGCTGTTTTTT
-,15,-,TRBV5-4,TRBJ1-5,CASSLGAAQDQPQHF,TGTGCCAGCAGCTTGGGGGCTGCTCAGGATCAGCCCCAGCATTTT
-,17,-,TRBV13,TRBJ2-1,CASKVGGPTSSYNEQFF,TGTGCCAGCAAAGTGGGAGGTCCCACCAGCTCCTACAATGAGCAGTTCTTC
TRBD1,14,-,TRBV3-1/TRBV3-2,TRBJ1-3,CASRTGESGNTIYF,TGTGCCAGCCGGACAGGAGAATCTGGAAACACCATATATTTT
TRBD2,14,-,TRBV28,TRBJ2-7,CASSSGTRVGEQYF,TGTGCCAGCAGTTCCGGGACTAGGGTCGGGGAGCAGTACTTC
-,16,-,TRBV14,TRBJ1-4,CASSQTGTTTNEKLFF,TGTGCCAGCAGCCAGACCGGGACAACAACTAATGAAAAACTGTTTTTT
TRBD1,12,-,TRBV12-5,TRBJ2-5,CASGTGEETQYF,TGTGCTAGCGGGACAGGGGAAGAGACCCAGTACTTC
TRBD2,14,-,TRBV6-4,TRBJ2-1,CASSTSGRTGEQFF,TGTGCCAGCTCAACTAGCGGGAGAACTGGTGAGCAGTTCTTC
TRBD2,16,few,TRBV14,TRBJ2-2,CASSHRLAVNTGELFF,TGTGCCAGCAGCCATCGGCTAGCGGTTAACACCGGGGAGCTGTTTTTT
TRBD2,14,-,TRBV7-3,TRBJ2-5,CASSLQAGQETQYF,TGTGCCAGCAGCCTGCAAGCGGGGCAAGAGACCCAGTACTTC
TRBD2,16,few,TRBV27,TRBJ2-3,CASSERLAVTTDTQYF,TGTGCCAGCAGTGAACGACTAGCGGTGACCACAGATACGCAGTATTTT
TRBD2,14,-,TRBV6-5,TRBJ2-1,CASTQRETYNEQFF,TGTGCCAGCACACAGCGGGAAACCTACAATGAGCAGTTCTTC
-,15,-,TRBV6-5,TRBJ1-2,CASTSYGLSNYGYTF,TGTGCCAGCACCAGTTATGGGCTCTCGAACTATGGCTACACCTTC
-,15,few,TRBV28,TRBJ2-2,CASSIGGNREVELFF,TGTGCCAGCAGTATAGGTGGTAACCGGGAAGTGGAGCTGTTTTTT
TRBD2,14,-,TRBV29-1,TRBJ2-1,CSVRSGRTYNEQFF,TGCAGCGTTCGTAGCGGGAGAACCTACAATGAGCAGTTCTTC
TRBD1,15,-,TRBV10-3,TRBJ2-1,CAIRDLDRGLPEQFF,TGTGCCATCAGAGACTTGGACAGGGGGCTTCCTGAGCAGTTCTTC
TRBD2,22,once,TRBV4-3,TRBJ2-2,CASSQGASGRAYPPRNTGELFF,TGCGCCAGCAGCCAAGGTGCTAGCGGGAGGGCCTACCCACCAAGAAACACCGGGGAGCTGTTTTTT
TRBD2,14,-,TRBV7-6,TRBJ2-7,CASSTGLVGGEQYF,TGTGCCAGCAGCACAGGACTAGTCGGGGGCGAGCAGTACTTC